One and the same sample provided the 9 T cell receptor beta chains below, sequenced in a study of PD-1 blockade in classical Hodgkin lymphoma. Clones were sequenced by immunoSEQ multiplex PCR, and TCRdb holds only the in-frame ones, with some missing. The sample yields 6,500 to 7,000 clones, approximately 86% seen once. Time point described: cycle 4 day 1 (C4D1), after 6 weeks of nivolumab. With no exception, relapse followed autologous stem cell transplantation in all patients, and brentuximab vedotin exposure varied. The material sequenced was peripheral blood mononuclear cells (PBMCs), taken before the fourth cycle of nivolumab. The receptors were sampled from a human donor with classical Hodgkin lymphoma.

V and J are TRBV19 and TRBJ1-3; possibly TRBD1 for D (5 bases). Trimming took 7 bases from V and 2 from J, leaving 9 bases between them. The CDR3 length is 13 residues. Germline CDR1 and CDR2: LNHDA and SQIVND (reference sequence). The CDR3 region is CASNRGAGNTIYF. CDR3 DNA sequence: TGTGCCAGTAACCGGGGCGCTGGAAACACCATATATTTT.

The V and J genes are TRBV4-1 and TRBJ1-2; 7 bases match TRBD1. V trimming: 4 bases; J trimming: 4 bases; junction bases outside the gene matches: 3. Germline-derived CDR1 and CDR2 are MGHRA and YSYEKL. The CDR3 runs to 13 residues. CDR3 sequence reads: CASSPYRGYGYTF. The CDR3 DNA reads TGCGCCAGCAGCCCCTACAGGGGCTATGGCTACACCTTC.

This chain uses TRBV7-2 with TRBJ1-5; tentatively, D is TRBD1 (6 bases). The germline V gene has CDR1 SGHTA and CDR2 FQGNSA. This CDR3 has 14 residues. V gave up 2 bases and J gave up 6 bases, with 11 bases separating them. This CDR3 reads CASSLWGGGQPQHF. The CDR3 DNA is TGTGCCAGCAGCTTATGGGGAGGGGGTCAGCCCCAGCATTTT.

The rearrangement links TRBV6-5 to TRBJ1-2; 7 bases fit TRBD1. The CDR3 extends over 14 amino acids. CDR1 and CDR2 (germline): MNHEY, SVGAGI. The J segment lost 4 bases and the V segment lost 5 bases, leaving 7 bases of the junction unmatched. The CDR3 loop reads CASSPPGQSYGYTF. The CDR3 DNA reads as TGTGCCAGCAGTCCTCCGGGACAGAGCTATGGCTACACCTTC.

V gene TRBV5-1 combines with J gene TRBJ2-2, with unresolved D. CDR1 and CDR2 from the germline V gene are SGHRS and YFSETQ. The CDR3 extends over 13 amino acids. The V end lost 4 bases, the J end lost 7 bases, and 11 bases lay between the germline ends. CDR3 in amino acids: CASSPVGIGELFF. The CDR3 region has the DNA TGCGCCAGCAGCCCGGTAGGGATCGGGGAGCTGTTTTTT.

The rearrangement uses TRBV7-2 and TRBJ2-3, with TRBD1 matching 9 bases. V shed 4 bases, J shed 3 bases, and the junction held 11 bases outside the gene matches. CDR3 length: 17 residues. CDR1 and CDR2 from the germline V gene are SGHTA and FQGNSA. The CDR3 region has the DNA TGTGCCAGCAGCTCTCCGTGGGACAGGGAGGTAACAGATACGCAGTATTTT. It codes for CASSSPWDREVTDTQYF.

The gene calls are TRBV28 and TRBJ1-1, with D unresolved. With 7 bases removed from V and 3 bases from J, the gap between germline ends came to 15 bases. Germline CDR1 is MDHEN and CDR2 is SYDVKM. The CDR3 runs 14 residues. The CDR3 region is CASTFWTGYTEAFF. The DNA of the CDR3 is TGTGCCAGCACCTTCTGGACCGGGTACACTGAAGCTTTCTTT.

CDR3 DNA: TGTGCTAGTGGTTTGGTACAGGGTGCAGGGAGAGTGTCGGGAAACACCATATATTTT. Translation: CASGLVQGAGRVSGNTIYF. The chain employs TRBV12-5 and TRBJ1-3, with D tentatively TRBD1 (6 bases). The V end was cut by 0 bases, the J end by 4 bases, with 22 bases between. This CDR3 comprises 19 residues. Germline CDR1 and CDR2: LGHNT and FRNRAP.

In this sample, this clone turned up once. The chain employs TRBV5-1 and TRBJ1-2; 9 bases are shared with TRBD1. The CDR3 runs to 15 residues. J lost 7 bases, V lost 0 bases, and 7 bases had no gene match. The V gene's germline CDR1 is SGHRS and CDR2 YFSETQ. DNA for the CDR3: TGCGCCAGCAGCTTGGTGGGACAGGGTGTGAGTGGCTACACCTTC. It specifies CASSLVGQGVSGYTF.